The entry below describes one T cell receptor (beta chain). This entry comes from a study of identical twins. TCRdb processed the 5' RACE reads anew with MiXCR; each CDR3 protein has one entry. The sample lists roughly 490,000 distinct CDR3 sequences, around 15% occurring once. These same records also appear under a second study, on yellow fever vaccine responses in identical twins. That investigation notes: Reportedly, the response of twins' T cells to the vaccine seemed partly convergent, partly personalized.

This TCR derives from a woman under 30 in good health. The sample taken for sequencing was CD4+ T cells sorted from blood.

The CDR3 bases are TGTGCCACCCATAGGGGCAGCGTAACATACGAGCAGTACTTC. Residues: CATHRGSVTYEQYF. V usage is TRBV6-1 and J usage is TRBJ2-7; possible D gene TRBD1, 5 bases. The V and J ends lost 10 bases and 4 bases respectively, with 20 bases between them. CDR1 and CDR2 from the germline V gene are MNHNS and SASEGT. The CDR3 covers 14 residues.